A single sample gave rise to the 13 T cell receptor beta chains below, sequenced in a study of technical replicates of blood from a handful of donors. Measured with immunoSEQ multiplex PCR; TCRdb has only the in-frame clones, and not every one. The data contain around 68,000 clones, 91% of them singletons. The specimen was T cells isolated from PBMCs. Source of these receptors: a human donor in good health. Some clones in this sample may be carry-over from other donors' samples.

This sequence joins TRBV11-3 and TRBJ2-3, with 7 positions matching TRBD2. Losses at the gene ends were 3 bases for V and 5 bases for J; bases not matched to a gene: 11. The CDR3 contains 16 residues. Germline lookup yields CDR1 SGHNT and CDR2 YENEEA. The CDR3 coding sequence is TGTGCCAGCAGCTTGGTGCGACTAGCTATAAAAGATACGCAGTATTTT. Residues: CASSLVRLAIKDTQYF.

CDR3 DNA: TGCGCCAGCAGCCCAGGATACGGCTACGAGCAGTACTTC. Translation gives CASSPGYGYEQYF. V and J are TRBV4-1 and TRBJ2-7; no clear D gene. Germline loops: CDR1 MGHRA, CDR2 YSYEKL. There are 13 residues in the CDR3. The V gene lost 4 bases and the J gene lost 3 bases, with 10 bases spanning the gap.

The genes are TRBV10-1 and TRBJ2-7; 10 bases fit TRBD2. With V trimmed by 3 bases and J by 1 base, 6 bases remained unmatched. Germline assignment: CDR1 WNHNN and CDR2 SYGVQD (reference sequence). The CDR3 loop spans 16 amino acids. The CDR3 sequence is CASSESGGARSYEQYF. CDR3 sequence (DNA): TGCGCCAGCAGTGAAAGCGGGGGGGCCCGATCCTACGAGCAGTACTTC.

The CDR3 bases are TGTGCCAGCAGCCCATTCGGGGGGGCCCAGTACTTC. It is translated as CASSPFGGAQYF. J is TRBJ2-5 and V is TRBV7-2; TRBD2 matches 8 bases. In germline, CDR1 is SGHTA, CDR2 FQGNSA. This CDR3 has 12 residues. The V gene end was trimmed by 5 bases and the J gene end by 9 bases; junction bases not matched to a gene: 5.

V is TRBV10-2 and J is TRBJ1-2; 8 nucleotides line up with TRBD1. The CDR3 spans 17 residues. The germline V gene encodes CDR1 WSHSY and CDR2 SAAADI. The V segment lost 0 bases and the J segment 8 bases; nucleotides outside the gene matches: 14. CDR3 sequence: CASSESGQGALTVGYTF. CDR3 coding DNA: TGCGCCAGCAGTGAGTCAGGACAGGGAGCGCTTACTGTGGGCTACACCTTC.

This clone has just one count. This chain links TRBV19 with TRBJ1-2; D is unclear. The CDR3 sequence is 13 residues long. The germline gives CDR1 LNHDA, CDR2 SQIVND (reference sequence). V lost 8 bases to trimming and J lost 4 bases, with 14 bases between them. The CDR3 sequence: CASLLLGGYGYTF. The CDR3 region has the DNA TGTGCCAGTCTCCTCCTAGGCGGCTATGGCTACACCTTC.

In this sample, this clone turned up once. The rearrangement uses TRBV6-5 and TRBJ1-2, with D possibly matching TRBD1 (5 bases). Per the germline V gene, CDR1 is MNHEY and CDR2 is SVGAGI. This CDR3 is built from 15 residues. Trimming left V 6 bases short and J 0 bases short, with 14 bases between. The CDR3 coding sequence is TGTGCCAGCAGGGCCCCGGGGACTCCTAACTATGGCTACACCTTC. It encodes CASRAPGTPNYGYTF.

This chain joins TRBV7-9 and TRBJ2-5; weak D call: TRBD2 (6 bases). Looked up from germline, CDR1 is SEHNR and CDR2 is FQNEAQ (reference sequence). This CDR3 has 15 residues. With 2 bases removed from V and 3 bases from J, the gap between germline ends came to 13 bases. CDR3 loop: CASSLLRTTKETQYF. CDR3 DNA sequence: TGTGCCAGCAGCTTATTGCGGACTACCAAAGAGACCCAGTACTTC.

The chain joins TRBV5-4 to TRBJ2-3; the D gene is possibly TRBD1 (6 bases). This CDR3 region has 17 residues. Germline-derived CDR1 and CDR2 are SGHNT and YYREEE (reference sequence). With 3 bases removed from V and 0 bases from J, the gap between germline ends came to 17 bases. The CDR3 is CASSSPDEGESTDTQYF. DNA of the CDR3: TGTGCCAGCAGCTCTCCGGACGAGGGGGAGAGCACAGATACGCAGTATTTT.

This rearrangement joins TRBV4-2 to TRBJ2-2; D is ambiguous. Germline CDR1 is LGHNA and CDR2 is YNFKEQ. The CDR3 runs 15 residues. Trimming took off 0 bases at V and 6 bases at J, with 11 bases between the two ends. DNA for the CDR3: TGTGCCAGCAGCCAAGAGATCGGAGAACCCGGGGAGCTGTTTTTT. Protein product: CASSQEIGEPGELFF.

This clone was seen once. V is TRBV5-1 and J is TRBJ2-3; 11 bases line up with TRBD2. V shed 3 bases and J 5 bases; nucleotides not matched to a gene: 5. Germline CDR1 SGHRS, CDR2 YFSETQ. The CDR3 spans 15 residues. The CDR3 nucleotides are TGCGCCAGCAGCTCGACTAGCGGGATAGTAGATACGCAGTATTTT. Its protein product is CASSSTSGIVDTQYF. The whole variable domain, remainder taken from reference TRBV5-1 and TRBJ2-3, is KAGVTQTPRYLIKTRGQQVTLSCSPISGHRSVSWYQQTPGQGLQFLFEYFSETQRNKGNFPGRFSGRQFSNSRSEMNVSTLELGDSALYLCASSSTSGIVDTQYFGPGTRLTVL.

This clone was observed a handful of times. This chain uses TRBV19 with TRBJ1-5; D may be TRBD1 (5 bases). CDR3 length: 14 amino acids. Germline CDR1 reads LNHDA; CDR2 reads SQIVND (reference sequence). With 4 bases removed from V and 6 bases from J, the gap between germline ends came to 13 bases. CDR3 DNA: TGTGCCAGTAGTACGGGGGGGTCCGGTCAGCCCCAGCATTTT. It yields the protein CASSTGGSGQPQHF.

V usage is TRBV7-8 and J usage is TRBJ2-7; D possibly corresponds to TRBD2 (6 bases). The V gene's germline CDR1 is SGHVS and CDR2 FQNEAQ. The length of the CDR3 is 14 residues. V gave up 2 bases and J gave up 0 bases, with 8 bases separating them. CDR3 nucleotide sequence: TGTGCCAGCAGCTTATCCGGGAGCTCCTACGAGCAGTACTTC. Residues: CASSLSGSSYEQYF.